Presented here are 19 T cell receptor beta chains from one specimen sequenced in a study of beta chain features in type 1 diabetes. Antigens of these TCRs are unknown. Investigators reverse transcribed all isolated RNA, so they sequenced expressed TCRB transcripts. The table came from immunoSEQ multiplex PCR; TCRdb's copy has only in-frame clones and leaves some out. The sample gives about 740,000 clones, 10% to 15% of which show up once; less than 0.025% is in the top ten. Study-level points and caveats: Shortening of TCRB CDR3s, moderate but significant, appeared in all four CD4+ subsets of Type 1 diabetes patients.

Input material: naive CD4+ T cells from blood. Source of these receptors: a man between 18 and 35 years old with type 1 diabetes.

This clone occurred a few times. V and J are TRBV15 and TRBJ2-3; D remains unclear. Germline V gene data show CDR1 as LNHNV and CDR2 as YYDKDF (reference sequence). The CDR3 extends over 16 amino acids. V shed 2 bases and J shed 2 bases, with 14 bases lying between them. DNA of the CDR3: TGTGCCACCAGCAGACGAATGACACCTCCCACAGATACGCAGTATTTT. Translation: CATSRRMTPPTDTQYF. The whole variable domain, remainder taken from reference TRBV15 and TRBJ2-3, is DAMVIQNPRYQVTQFGKPVTLSCSQTLNHNVMYWYQQKSSQAPKLLFHYYDKDFNNEADTPDNFQSRRPNTSFCFLDIRSPGLGDTAMYLCATSRRMTPPTDTQYFGPGTRLTVL.

This clone was seen a handful of times. CDR3 protein: CASSTPQGQGYNEQFF. Written as DNA, the CDR3 is TGTGCCAGTAGTACACCACAGGGTCAAGGCTACAATGAGCAGTTCTTC. The V and J genes are TRBV19 and TRBJ2-1, with D possibly TRBD1 on 6 matching bases. The ends were cut back, 4 bases at V and 3 bases at J, with 16 bases in the middle. The CDR3 runs 16 residues. The germline V gene encodes CDR1 LNHDA and CDR2 SQIVND (reference sequence).

There are a few counts of this clone. This chain joins TRBV27 and TRBJ2-3; D may match TRBD1 or TRBD2 (6 bases each). Germline V gene sequence: CDR1 MNHEY, CDR2 SMNVEV (reference sequence). This CDR3 is 14 amino acids long. Trimming took off 4 bases at V and 4 bases at J, with 12 bases between the two ends. The CDR3 coding sequence is TGTGCCAGCAGTTCGACCCGGGGGCCAGATACGCAGTATTTT. Protein: CASSSTRGPDTQYF.

Only a few counts were recorded for this clone. V usage is TRBV2 and J usage is TRBJ2-6, with TRBD1 as a possible D gene (6 bases). The CDR3 loop spans 15 amino acids. V was cut by 1 base and J by 4 bases, with 8 bases left in between. From germline, CDR1 is SNHLY and CDR2 FYNNEI. CDR3 sequence (DNA): TGTGCCAGCAGTGAAGGGGGGCTAGGGGCCAACGTCCTGACTTTC. Translating gives CASSEGGLGANVLTF. The variable domain in full, completed from reference TRBV2 and TRBJ2-6, reads EPEVTQTPSHQVTQMGQEVILRCVPISNHLYFYWYRQILGQKVEFLVSFYNNEISEKSEIFDDQFSVERPDGSNFTLKIRSTKLEDSAMYFCASSEGGLGANVLTFGAGSRLTVL.

This clone was seen more than once but under ten times. J is TRBJ1-5 and V is TRBV7-3; TRBD1 might be the D (5 bases). Germline V gives CDR1 SGHTA, CDR2 FQGTGA. Trimming cost V 3 bases and J 6 bases, with 9 bases left between them. The CDR3 contains 13 residues. The CDR3 spells CASSLGHGQPQHF. The CDR3 DNA sequence: TGTGCCAGCAGCTTGGGGCATGGTCAGCCCCAGCATTTT.

The chain is built from TRBV30 and TRBJ1-1, with D unclear. Trimming removed 5 bases at V and 4 bases at J, with 17 bases between. The CDR3 is 14 amino acids. Germline V CDR1 and CDR2: GTSNPN, SVGIG (reference sequence). The CDR3 DNA reads as TGTGCCTGGGGTGCCGGGCCCTTTGCCACTGAAGCTTTCTTT. This encodes CAWGAGPFATEAFF.

This clone was counted a few times. This sequence joins TRBV28 and TRBJ2-1; TRBD2 matches at 8 bases. Trimming took 6 bases from V and 3 from J; bases not matched to a gene: 10. This CDR3 contains 16 residues. From germline, CDR1 is MDHEN and CDR2 SYDVKM. CDR3 DNA sequence: TGTGCCAGCAGCCCCACTACTAGCGGAGACTACAATGAGCAGTTCTTC. It encodes CASSPTTSGDYNEQFF.

On this clone itself: The identical CDR3 is also encoded by other nucleotide sequences in the sample. J is TRBJ1-1 and V is TRBV30, with D perhaps matching TRBD1 (6 bases). Germline loops: CDR1 GTSNPN, CDR2 SVGIG (reference sequence). Between the trimmed V and J ends, which lost 0 bases and 4 bases, there was a span of 9 bases. This CDR3 has 13 amino acids. CDR3 amino acids: CAWSVQQGTEAFF. The CDR3 nucleotides read TGTGCCTGGAGTGTACAACAGGGCACTGAAGCTTTCTTT.

This clone appeared a few times. The chain has TRBV7-9 and TRBJ1-3; the D is unclear. CDR1 is SEHNR, CDR2 FQNEAQ, per germline (reference sequence). V lost 3 bases, J lost 2 bases, and 8 bases lay in between. This CDR3 comprises 14 residues. CDR3 protein: CASSFLFTGNTIYF. The CDR3 region has the DNA TGTGCCAGCAGCTTTCTGTTCACTGGAAACACCATATATTTT.

This chain connects TRBV29-1 to TRBJ1-2, with D uncertain. Trimming removed 4 bases at V and 8 bases at J, with 11 bases between. CDR1 is SQVTM and CDR2 is ANQGSEA in the germline V gene. The CDR3 spans 11 residues. The CDR3: CSVVPGLGYTF. The CDR3 coding sequence is TGCAGCGTTGTCCCGGGATTAGGCTACACCTTC.

A few counts support this clone. The chain carries TRBV29-1 and TRBJ1-4, with a weak D call TRBD1 (5 bases). With 6 bases removed from V and 6 bases from J, the gap between germline ends came to 14 bases. The CDR3 contains 13 residues. Germline loops: CDR1 SQVTM, CDR2 ANQGSEA. The CDR3 protein is CSVAGSDHEKLFF. CDR3 coding DNA: TGCAGCGTCGCAGGGTCGGATCATGAAAAACTGTTTTTT.

This clone has a handful of counts. The chain recombines TRBV5-1 with TRBJ1-5; 8 nucleotides match TRBD1. The CDR3 loop spans 15 amino acids. Unmatched junction bases numbered 9, after V lost 4 bases and J lost 6 bases. Germline CDR1 and CDR2: SGHRS and YFSETQ. The CDR3 loop is CASSIGHDRGQPQHF. CDR3 coding DNA: TGCGCCAGCAGCATTGGACACGACAGGGGTCAGCCCCAGCATTTT.

This sequence joins TRBV30 and TRBJ2-4, with 8 bases fitting TRBD1. This CDR3 has 12 amino acids. The germline gives CDR1 GTSNPN, CDR2 SVGIG (reference sequence). J gave up 8 bases and V 5 bases, and 5 bases lay outside the gene matches. In DNA form, the CDR3 reads TGTGCCTGGGACAGGGGCGGGTACATTCAGTACTTC. Protein: CAWDRGGYIQYF.

This chain links TRBV5-4 with TRBJ2-3; D is ambiguous. V lost 0 bases and J 2 bases, leaving 7 bases between the germline ends. Germline V gives CDR1 SGHNT, CDR2 YYREEE (reference sequence). The CDR3 sequence is 14 residues long. In DNA form, the CDR3 reads TGTGCCAGCAGCTTGGGGGTTTCCACAGATACGCAGTATTTT. Its protein product is CASSLGVSTDTQYF.

The chain combines TRBV27 with TRBJ1-1; possibly TRBD1 for D (6 bases). Germline CDR1 reads MNHEY; CDR2 reads SMNVEV (reference sequence). The CDR3 runs to 15 residues. The V end was cut by 10 bases, the J end by 12 bases, with 30 bases between. The DNA of the CDR3 is TGTGCCACCAGAAGGACAGCAACTTCTTGGACGTACTCTTTCTTT. This translates into CATRRTATSWTYSFF.

This clone occurred a few times. Other DNA sequences in this specimen translate into the identical CDR3. The rearrangement links TRBV29-1 to TRBJ2-7; D uncertain. The CDR3 spans 12 residues. CDR1 is SQVTM, CDR2 ANQGSEA, per germline. The ends were cut back, 4 bases at V and 3 bases at J, with 10 bases in the middle. CDR3 amino acids: CSVALGSYEQYF. In DNA form, the CDR3 reads TGCAGCGTTGCGTTGGGCAGCTACGAGCAGTACTTC.

A few counts support this clone. The rearrangement joins TRBV5-4 to TRBJ1-6; D is perhaps TRBD1 (5 bases). Germline V gene sequence: CDR1 SGHNT, CDR2 YYREEE (reference sequence). The CDR3 has 15 amino acids. Trimming cost V 3 bases and J 9 bases, with 16 bases left between them. Here the CDR3 reads CASSSAPGGGSPLHF. CDR3 bases: TGTGCCAGCAGCTCGGCGCCCGGGGGAGGTTCACCCCTCCACTTT.

In its sample, this clone was seen a few times. The chain is built from TRBV30 and TRBJ2-2; a possible D gene is TRBD2 (6 bases). Trimming removed 8 bases at V and 3 bases at J, with 13 bases between. Looked up from germline, CDR1 is GTSNPN and CDR2 is SVGIG (reference sequence). This CDR3 comprises 13 residues. CDR3 nucleotides: TGTGCCGCCCCGGGGACTCACACCGGGGAGCTGTTTTTT. Residues: CAAPGTHTGELFF.

This chain joins TRBV5-1 and TRBJ2-7; 7 nucleotides line up with TRBD1. Germline-derived CDR1 and CDR2 are SGHRS and YFSETQ. The V segment lost 2 bases and the J segment 6 bases; nucleotides outside the gene matches: 5. The CDR3 contains 13 residues. The CDR3 region is CASSLRQGAEQYF. CDR3 sequence (DNA): TGCGCCAGCAGCTTACGACAGGGAGCCGAGCAGTACTTC.